This passage covers 21 T cell receptor beta chains from one sample sequenced in a study of CXCR3-negative and CXCR3-positive naive CD8 T cells. Findings and caveats of the study: TRB CDR3s were more hydrophobic in CXCR3-positive than in CXCR3-negative naive cells.

These receptors lack a known antigen. Via 5' RACE with UMI labels, TRB cDNA libraries were prepared. TCRdb reprocessed the 5' RACE reads and keeps a single row for each CDR3 protein, giving no DNA. Across 150,000 to 180,000 distinct CDR3 sequences, the top ten clones capture approximately 0.5% of the sample. The sequencing input was naive CXCR3+ CD8+ T cells from blood. Documented subset: CD45RO-CCR7+CD27+CD95- naive CD8+ T cells expressing CXCR3 (TNR3+). These TCRs come from a human donor in good health. Some clones in this sample may be carry-over from other donors' samples.

The chain carries TRBV6-1 and TRBJ2-1; as DNA is missing, the TRBD1 call by TCRdb cannot be tested. CDR3 length: 15 residues. Per germline, CDR1 MNHNS and CDR2 SASEGT. CDR3 loop: CASSGGQGVGNEQFF.

The genes are TRBV6-2 or TRBV6-3 and TRBJ1-1; TCRdb indicates TRBD1, and absent DNA this call remains unverified. The germline V gene encodes CDR1 MNHEY and CDR2 SVGEGT. This CDR3 region has 14 residues. The CDR3 spells CAISPQQGFTEAFF.

The chain joins TRBV30 to TRBJ1-1; the D gene TCRdb calls, TRBD1, cannot be checked with no DNA. This CDR3 spans 14 amino acids. The germline CDR1 and CDR2 sequences are GTSNPN and SVGIG (reference sequence). The CDR3: CAWASGAGNTEAFF. The full variable domain, completed using reference TRBV30 and TRBJ1-1, is SQTIHQWPATLVQPVGSPLSLECTVEGTSNPNLYWYRQAAGRGLQLLFYSVGIGQISSEVPQNLSASRPQDRQFILSSKKLLLSDSGFYLCAWASGAGNTEAFFGQGTRLTVV.

This chain uses TRBV7-9 with TRBJ1-2. The CDR3 totals 17 residues. Germline CDR1 is SEHNR and CDR2 is FQNEAQ (reference sequence). CDR3 in amino acids: CASSTPAGGILSYGYTF.

The CDR3 loop reads CSADPLAGAGNEQFF. The chain employs TRBV20-1 and TRBJ2-1; there is no DNA to check the TCRdb D call of TRBD2. This CDR3 spans 15 amino acids. From germline, CDR1 is DFQATT and CDR2 SNEGSKA (reference sequence).

V gene TRBV29-1 combines with J gene TRBJ2-5; no DNA is available, so the TRBD2 call from TCRdb remains unchecked. The germline gives CDR1 SQVTM, CDR2 ANQGSEA. The CDR3 has 17 amino acids. Here the CDR3 reads CSVSGLAGGPYQETQYF.

This rearrangement joins TRBV9 to TRBJ1-1; with no DNA, the TCRdb D assignment of TRBD1 cannot be verified. The CDR3 is made up of 13 amino acids. Germline CDR1 is SGDLS and CDR2 is YYNGEE. The CDR3: CASSATGYTEAFF.

The chain joins TRBV29-1 to TRBJ2-5; TCRdb indicates TRBD2, and absent DNA this call remains unverified. The CDR3 consists of 14 residues. The germline CDR1 and CDR2 sequences are SQVTM and ANQGSEA. The CDR3 protein is CSVEVVNEGETQYF.

CDR3 protein: CASSQGLSGSNQPQHF. The chain is built from TRBV4-1 and TRBJ1-5. Germline assignment: CDR1 MGHRA and CDR2 YSYEKL. The CDR3 spans 16 residues.

This chain uses TRBV7-3 with TRBJ2-2; lacking DNA, the TRBD1 call made by TCRdb goes unchecked. The CDR3 contains 16 residues. CDR1 is SGHTA and CDR2 is FQGTGA in the germline V gene. The CDR3 sequence is CASSALGTEVNGELFF.

This chain joins TRBV27 and TRBJ2-7; there is no DNA to check the TCRdb D call of TRBD2. The germline gives CDR1 MNHEY, CDR2 SMNVEV (reference sequence). This CDR3 has 13 amino acids. The CDR3: CASSLRDGLEQYF.

This chain links TRBV28 with TRBJ2-7; TCRdb lists TRBD1, though no DNA is available to test this call. The CDR3 is 17 amino acids. CDR1 and CDR2 (germline): MDHEN, SYDVKM. CDR3 residues: CASRTPLLQGNSYEQYF.

The chain links TRBV28 to TRBJ1-5; TCRdb names TRBD1, which stays unverified in the absence of DNA. The CDR3 loop spans 15 amino acids. Germline CDR1 MDHEN, CDR2 SYDVKM. The CDR3 is CASSLTGASNQPQHF.

The chain carries TRBV6-5 and TRBJ2-1; checking the TCRdb D call of TRBD2 is not possible without DNA. This CDR3 is 13 amino acids long. CDR1 and CDR2 from the germline V gene are MNHEY and SVGAGI. The CDR3: CASSASGGNEQFF.

The CDR3 sequence is CASSQRTGGLRAQETQYF. This rearrangement joins TRBV23-1 to TRBJ2-5; TCRdb calls TRBD1, which cannot be checked without DNA. TRBV23-1 is noted as an ORF with a role that remains uncertain. The CDR3 sequence is 18 residues long.

The CDR3 loop is CASSLVAEPYNEQFF. The V and J genes are TRBV7-2 and TRBJ2-1. Germline V gene sequence: CDR1 SGHTA, CDR2 FQGNSA. There are 15 residues in the CDR3.

This chain links TRBV7-9 with TRBJ2-2. The germline V gene has CDR1 SEHNR and CDR2 FQNEAQ (reference sequence). CDR3 length: 12 residues. The CDR3 sequence: CASSLAQVELFF.

The chain uses TRBV12-3 or TRBV12-4 and TRBJ2-7; TCRdb returns TRBD1, unconfirmable since there is no DNA. CDR3 length: 14 amino acids. The chain's CDR3 is CASSLVGTTYEQYF.

CDR3 in amino acids: CATNLDMGSTEAFF. The V call is TRBV15, the J call TRBJ1-1; the TRBD1 assignment by TCRdb is unverifiable without DNA. This CDR3 has 14 amino acids. Germline V gene sequence: CDR1 LNHNV, CDR2 YYDKDF (reference sequence).

The chain couples TRBV20-1 to TRBJ1-1; the TCRdb D gene call, TRBD1, has no DNA to confirm it. Germline V gene sequence: CDR1 DFQATT, CDR2 SNEGSKA (reference sequence). The CDR3 length is 14 residues. The CDR3 reads CSASEQGLRTEAFF.

The rearrangement joins TRBV12-3 or TRBV12-4 to TRBJ2-5; absent DNA, TCRdb's TRBD1 call cannot be checked. The CDR3 runs 14 residues. The chain's CDR3 is CATGTSGTPATQYF.